Presented here are 27 T cell receptor beta chains from one specimen sequenced in a study of shared clonotypes between healthy human individuals. Generated by immunoSEQ multiplex PCR, the TCRdb table keeps only in-frame clones and is missing some. The sample lists 2 million to 3 million clones, over 85% seen once, with around 0.14% in the top ten. Sequencing input: naive CD4+ T cells sorted from blood. The subset: CD45RA+ positively selected. These receptors were taken from a young man in good health.

The rearrangement uses TRBV28 and TRBJ1-4; D is ambiguous. V was clipped by 5 bases and J by 0 bases, with 10 bases between them. The CDR3 is made up of 15 amino acids. CDR1 and CDR2 from the germline V gene are MDHEN and SYDVKM. This chain's CDR3 is CASSPLSATNEKLFF. The CDR3, as DNA: TGTGCCAGCAGTCCCCTATCAGCAACTAATGAAAAACTGTTTTTT. Together with reference TRBV28 and TRBJ1-4, the CDR3 gives the full variable domain: DVKVTQSSRYLVKRTGEKVFLECVQDMDHENMFWYRQDPGLGLRLIYFSYDVKMKEKGDIPEGYSVSREKKERFSLILESASTNQTSMYLCASSPLSATNEKLFFGSGTQLSVL.

This rearrangement joins TRBV11-2 to TRBJ2-1; tentative D call: TRBD2 (6 bases). CDR1 is SGHAT and CDR2 is FQNNGV in the germline V gene. The V end was cut by 8 bases, the J end by 5 bases, with 19 bases between. The CDR3 runs 15 residues. CDR3 loop: CASRVPGVVHNEQFF. The CDR3 DNA sequence: TGTGCCAGCCGCGTGCCGGGAGTCGTTCACAATGAGCAGTTCTTC.

The rearrangement joins TRBV2 to TRBJ1-2; D not certain. The germline V gene has CDR1 SNHLY and CDR2 FYNNEI. Trimming took 4 bases from V and 4 from J, leaving 10 bases between them. This CDR3 region has 13 residues. The CDR3 DNA reads TGTGCCAGCAGTGTCACAGACTTCTATGGCTACACCTTC. It translates to CASSVTDFYGYTF.

This clone was observed a single time. The chain recombines TRBV4-2 with TRBJ1-2; 8 nucleotides match TRBD1. Looked up from germline, CDR1 is LGHNA and CDR2 is YNFKEQ. The CDR3 consists of 17 residues. The junction had 15 bases not matched to a gene; V was cut back by 2 bases and J by 7 bases. The CDR3 DNA reads as TGTGCCAGCAGCCAAACCCCAGAAGTGACAGGGGTTGCTGGCTACACCTTC. Protein product: CASSQTPEVTGVAGYTF.

This rearrangement joins TRBV19 to TRBJ2-7; D is possibly TRBD1 (6 bases). V lost 3 bases, J lost 6 bases, and 21 bases lay in between. CDR1 LNHDA and CDR2 SQIVND come from the germline V gene (reference sequence). This CDR3 region has 16 residues. The CDR3 DNA follows: TGTGCCAGTAGTATGTCAGGGACAAAGCCCGCCCCCGAGCAGTACTTC. This gives the protein CASSMSGTKPAPEQYF.

The rearrangement joins TRBV2 to TRBJ1-5; D is unclear. Germline CDR1 is SNHLY and CDR2 is FYNNEI. V was trimmed by 0 bases and J by 1 base, leaving 7 bases between them. The CDR3 has 15 residues. DNA of the CDR3: TGTGCCAGCAGTGAAGCGCCAATAAGCAATCAGCCCCAGCATTTT. This sequence encodes CASSEAPISNQPQHF.

This clone has a single count. This chain connects TRBV6-5 to TRBJ1-3; the match to TRBD1 covers 8 bases. V shed 5 bases, J shed 4 bases, and the junction held 7 bases outside the gene matches. The CDR3 extends over 15 amino acids. Germline CDR1 is MNHEY and CDR2 is SVGAGI. The CDR3 nucleotides are TGTGCCAGCAGTCGTGGACAGGGTGGGGGAAACACCATATATTTT. Translation gives CASSRGQGGGNTIYF.

The chain uses TRBV11-2 and TRBJ2-1, with 8 bases aligning to TRBD2. The CDR3 length is 17 residues. J was trimmed by 3 bases and V by 2 bases; bases with no gene match: 9. Germline V gene lookup returns CDR1 SGHAT and CDR2 FQNNGV. CDR3 region: CASSLTRAGGLYNEQFF. The CDR3 nucleotides are TGTGCCAGCAGCTTAACTCGGGCGGGGGGACTCTACAATGAGCAGTTCTTC. Supplemented by reference TRBV11-2 and TRBJ2-1, the full variable domain reads EAGVAQSPRYKIIEKRQSVAFWCNPISGHATLYWYQQILGQGPKLLIQFQNNGVVDDSQLPKDRFSAERLKGVDSTLKIQPAKLEDSAVYLCASSLTRAGGLYNEQFFGPGTRLTVL.

This clone was seen only a few times. The J gene is TRBJ2-2, the V gene TRBV30; no clear D gene. Germline V CDR1 and CDR2: GTSNPN, SVGIG (reference sequence). CDR3 size: 12 residues. The V end lost 2 bases, the J end lost 3 bases, and 4 bases lay between the germline ends. CDR3 DNA sequence: TGTGCCTGGAGTCCGGACACCGGGGAGCTGTTTTTT. Protein: CAWSPDTGELFF. The full variable domain, completed using reference TRBV30 and TRBJ2-2, is SQTIHQWPATLVQPVGSPLSLECTVEGTSNPNLYWYRQAAGRGLQLLFYSVGIGQISSEVPQNLSASRPQDRQFILSSKKLLLSDSGFYLCAWSPDTGELFFGEGSRLTVL.

The genes are TRBV6-1 and TRBJ1-5, with D perhaps TRBD1 (6 bases). The CDR3 length is 14 residues. Trimming stripped 0 bases from V and 5 bases from J, with 8 bases between. Looked up from germline, CDR1 is MNHNS and CDR2 is SASEGT. The CDR3 here is CASSEARGDQPQHF. The CDR3 coding sequence is TGTGCCAGCAGTGAAGCGAGGGGGGATCAGCCCCAGCATTTT.

The rearrangement uses TRBV10-1 and TRBJ1-6; tentative D call: TRBD1 (5 bases). Germline V gene sequence: CDR1 WNHNN, CDR2 SYGVQD (reference sequence). The CDR3 is 14 residues long. V was shortened by 8 bases and J by 7 bases, with 15 bases between the two germline ends. The CDR3, as DNA: TGCGCCAGCTCCCAGACAGTAACAAATTCACCCCTCCACTTT. Its translation: CASSQTVTNSPLHF.

About this clone itself: A read error may produce the germline difference seen at one junction end. J is TRBJ1-4 and V is TRBV7-9; D not certain. Per germline, CDR1 SEHNR and CDR2 FQNEAQ (reference sequence). The CDR3 is 15 residues long. CDR3 region: CASRKDRSTDEKLFF. The CDR3 DNA follows: TGTGCCAGCAGAAAAGATCGGTCAACTGATGAAAAACTGTTTTTT.

J is TRBJ2-2 and V is TRBV2; 8 bases are shared with TRBD1. The germline V gene encodes CDR1 SNHLY and CDR2 FYNNEI. CDR3 size: 15 residues. V was clipped by 5 bases and J by 5 bases; unmatched bases: 7. The CDR3 DNA is TGTGCCAGCAGTCCGGACAGGGACTTAACCGGGGAGCTGTTTTTT. It is translated as CASSPDRDLTGELFF.

This clone was observed a single time. The chain is built from TRBV6-6 and TRBJ2-3, with TRBD1 identical over 8 bases. With 0 bases clipped from V and 5 bases from J, the junction kept 4 bases outside the gene matches. The length of the CDR3 is 15 residues. CDR1 and CDR2 (germline): MNHNY, SVGAGI (reference sequence). The CDR3: CASSYSQGAGDTQYF. The CDR3 nucleotides read TGTGCCAGCAGTTACTCTCAGGGGGCAGGAGATACGCAGTATTTT.

This clone was recorded a few times. The chain employs TRBV5-1 and TRBJ2-7; TRBD1 might be the D (6 bases). Germline V gene sequence: CDR1 SGHRS, CDR2 YFSETQ. Trimming pared 4 bases from V and 8 bases from J, leaving 10 bases between. The CDR3 runs to 11 residues. This CDR3 is CASSDTGKQYF. CDR3 sequence (DNA): TGCGCCAGCAGCGATACAGGGAAGCAGTACTTC. Looking up the rest from reference TRBV5-1 and TRBJ2-7 gives the full variable domain: KAGVTQTPRYLIKTRGQQVTLSCSPISGHRSVSWYQQTPGQGLQFLFEYFSETQRNKGNFPGRFSGRQFSNSRSEMNVSTLELGDSALYLCASSDTGKQYFGPGTRLTVT.

The chain has TRBV6-5 and TRBJ2-3; perhaps TRBD2 as D (6 bases). In germline, CDR1 is MNHEY, CDR2 SVGAGI. The CDR3 runs to 15 residues. V dropped 8 bases and J dropped 2 bases, with 17 bases sitting between them. This CDR3 is CASLPWRGNTDTQYF. In DNA, the CDR3 is TGTGCCAGCCTCCCTTGGCGGGGAAACACAGATACGCAGTATTTT.

The chain combines TRBV18 with TRBJ1-1; D not resolved. Trimming removed 3 bases from V and 0 bases from J, with 8 bases in between. The CDR3 extends over 14 amino acids. Per the germline V gene, CDR1 is KGHSH and CDR2 is LQKENI. CDR3 DNA sequence: TGTGCCAGCTCACCCAACGAATTGAACACTGAAGCTTTCTTT. Translated, it gives CASSPNELNTEAFF.

The chain uses TRBV30 and TRBJ1-2; D is ambiguous. V dropped 2 bases and J dropped 4 bases, with 8 bases sitting between them. This CDR3 has 12 amino acids. Germline V lookup: CDR1 GTSNPN, CDR2 SVGIG (reference sequence). As DNA, the CDR3 is TGTGCCTGGAGTCCCATACTCTATGGCTACACCTTC. It yields the protein CAWSPILYGYTF.

The chain joins TRBV5-5 to TRBJ2-1; TRBD2 matches at 12 bases. The V gene's germline CDR1 is SGHKS and CDR2 YYEKEE (reference sequence). V shed 4 bases and J 8 bases; nucleotides not matched to a gene: 7. There are 15 residues in the CDR3. In DNA, the CDR3 is TGTGCCAGCAGCCGAGGACTAGCGGGGAAGGATGAGCAGTTCTTC. This codes for CASSRGLAGKDEQFF.

On this clone: The same CDR3 can be traced to other DNA sequences in this sample. V usage is TRBV4-3 and J usage is TRBJ2-3; no reliable D call. Trimming stripped 1 base from V and 3 bases from J, with 5 bases between. CDR3 length equals 13 residues. The V gene's germline CDR1 is LGHNA and CDR2 YSLEER. The CDR3 here is CASSQGLTDTQYF. The CDR3 DNA reads TGCGCCAGCAGCCAAGGGCTAACAGATACGCAGTATTTT.

The chain has TRBV19 and TRBJ1-5, with D possibly matching TRBD1 (5 bases). The length of the CDR3 is 16 residues. The germline gives CDR1 LNHDA, CDR2 SQIVND (reference sequence). Trimming cost V 4 bases and J 7 bases, with 20 bases left between them. This chain's CDR3 is CASSTARDRFFQPQHF. The CDR3 DNA reads TGTGCCAGTAGTACAGCCCGGGACCGCTTCTTCCAGCCCCAGCATTTT.

This clone has only one observation. The gene calls are TRBV18 and TRBJ2-1; unclear D gene. This CDR3 comprises 15 residues. The V end was cut by 3 bases, the J end by 0 bases, with 9 bases between. The germline gives CDR1 KGHSH, CDR2 LQKENI. Written as DNA, the CDR3 is TGTGCCAGCTCACCGACTCAAAGCTCCTACAATGAGCAGTTCTTC. Protein: CASSPTQSSYNEQFF.

The table lists this clone with a count of one. The sample has other DNA sequences that encode this CDR3 too. This sequence joins TRBV5-1 and TRBJ2-7, with 10 bases aligning to TRBD2. Germline CDR1 is SGHRS and CDR2 is YFSETQ. The CDR3 has 14 residues. J gave up 2 bases and V 2 bases, and 1 base lay outside the gene matches. The CDR3, as DNA: TGCGCCAGCAGCTTAGCGGGAGGGGCCTACGAGCAGTACTTC. Its translation: CASSLAGGAYEQYF.

This rearrangement joins TRBV30 to TRBJ1-1, with 7 nucleotides matching TRBD1. V lost 7 bases, J lost 1 base, and 3 bases stayed unmatched. There are 12 residues in the CDR3. From germline, CDR1 is GTSNPN and CDR2 SVGIG (reference sequence). The CDR3 is CASGQPNTEAFF. In nucleotides, the CDR3 is TGTGCCTCGGGACAGCCGAACACTGAAGCTTTCTTT.

The gene calls are TRBV2 and TRBJ1-1; 8 positions agree with TRBD1. Germline V gene sequence: CDR1 SNHLY, CDR2 FYNNEI. Trimming at V came to 6 bases and at J to 3 bases, leaving 12 bases not matched to a gene. There are 16 residues in the CDR3. The CDR3 protein is CASRGTPGDRHTEAFF. In DNA form, the CDR3 reads TGTGCCAGCAGGGGGACCCCCGGGGACAGGCACACTGAAGCTTTCTTT.

The rearrangement uses TRBV6-5 and TRBJ1-2, with D perhaps TRBD1 (5 bases). V was cut by 6 bases and J by 2 bases, with 16 bases left in between. The CDR3 contains 15 residues. In germline, CDR1 is MNHEY, CDR2 SVGAGI. The CDR3 reads CASSGSRTGNYGYTF. The CDR3 DNA follows: TGTGCCAGCAGCGGGTCTCGAACAGGCAACTATGGCTACACCTTC.

The V and J genes are TRBV27 and TRBJ2-1; D is ambiguous. Trimming pared 5 bases from V and 7 bases from J, leaving 18 bases between. The CDR3 covers 15 residues. The V gene's germline CDR1 is MNHEY and CDR2 SMNVEV (reference sequence). The CDR3 DNA reads as TGTGCCAGCAGTGCAGCAGGCAGGTCCCCTAATGAGCAGTTCTTC. Its translation: CASSAAGRSPNEQFF.